This T cell receptor (beta chain) emerged from a study of T cells after yellow fever vaccination. The CDR3 loop spans 15 amino acids. V shed 0 bases and J 7 bases; nucleotides not matched to a gene: 3. The V gene's germline CDR1 is SGDLS and CDR2 YYNGEE. Notes on the study in general: Most primary-vaccination clones recurred post-booster (around 97% CD4, just over 85% CD8). Highly abundant clonotypes carried over from the bulk population could end up in FACS-sorted repertoires as contaminants.

This clonotype was found a few times. Its antigen is unidentified. Production of TCR cDNA was by 5'RACE template switching, which also added a universal primer site and UMIs. One entry per CDR3 protein, called by TCRdb with MiXCR from the 5' RACE reads. The sample holds 500,000 to 650,000 distinct CDR3 sequences, around a sixth seen once. This receptor was obtained from a man aged 18 to 29 who received the YFV17D yellow fever vaccine. The V gene is TRBV9, the J gene TRBJ1-6, with 8 bases identical to TRBD1. Material: PBMCs, obtained around 5 days after the first yellow fever vaccination. The CDR3 protein is CASSVEDRANSPLHF. As DNA, the CDR3 is TGTGCCAGCAGCGTAGAGGACAGGGCGAATTCACCCCTCCACTTT.